This entry features one TCR beta chain sequence. This receptor's antigen is unknown. One base away there is no much larger clone; base qualities are not given. Libraries were prepared through the immunoSEQ multiplex PCR assay. Held by TCRdb, this immuneACCESS table contains in-frame sequences only and omits some clones. Under half of the omission traces to an unresolved V gene where checked; the cause of the rest is unknown. A total of around 340,000 clones appear in this sample, 85% to 95% of them only once. Clones ranked in the top ten supply around 0.018% of the sample. The germline V gene (reference sequence) gives CDR1 as SEHNR and CDR2 as FQNEAQ. Spanning cysteine to phenylalanine, the CDR3 consists of 16 amino acids. Of all the DNA, just the CDR3 is kept, 48 bases in frame from base 1. Ends trimmed: V by 5 bases, J by 8 bases; bases unmatched to a gene: 11. The record originates from a study of shared T cell receptors in the human thymus (dated by TCRdb to about 2021). About the investigation overall: The study examined how the human thymus generates shared, self-reactive T-cell receptor alpha chains.

The chain links TRBV7-9 with TRBJ2-1; the central 11 bases match TRBD2. The material sequenced was thymocytes. The origin of this receptor is a human donor. The sequenced DNA: TGTGCCAGCAGCCCGGAACTAGCGGGAGAAGTAGATGAGCAGTTCTTC. Protein translation: CASSPELAGEVDEQFF.